This TCR beta chain was recorded in a study of cytomegalovirus exposure and HLA in healthy donors. Study as a whole: As an earlier analysis found, roughly 180 million T cells yielded about 120 million unique TCR beta sequences.

PCR employed 60 Vbeta and 13 Jbeta primers. The assay was immunoSEQ multiplex PCR, and TCRdb's table has in-frame clones only and misses some. The sample yields about 160,000 clones, 70% to 90% seen once. As to this clone: No antigen is known for it.

General observations from the study: CMV serostatus stood as the only immune exposure information on hand.

This clonotype originated in a woman younger than 30 in good health and CMV-seronegative. Sequenced material: PBMCs.

The chain's CDR3 is CASTPGTGFTGELFF. The DNA for the CDR3 is TGTGCCAGCACCCCAGGGACAGGATTCACCGGGGAGCTGTTTTTT. The V gene is TRBV11-3, the J gene TRBJ2-2, with 8 bases matching TRBD1. Unmatched junction bases numbered 8, after V lost 7 bases and J lost 4 bases. Germline CDR1 reads SGHNT; CDR2 reads YENEEA. This CDR3 region has 15 residues. Supplemented by reference TRBV11-3 and TRBJ2-2, the full variable domain reads EAGVVQSPRYKIIEKKQPVAFWCNPISGHNTLYWYLQNLGQGPELLIRYENEEAVDDSQLPKDRFSAERLKGVDSTLKIQPAELGDSAVYLCASTPGTGFTGELFFGEGSRLTVL.